This T cell receptor (beta chain) stems from a study of read filtering for tumor transcriptome and immune sequencing. Across the study: R-ISS stage counts were 8 for I, roughly 15 for II, 6 or 7 for III.

This clonotype was counted at least ten times. Its target is unknown. V shed 3 bases, J shed 4 bases, and the junction held 4 bases outside the gene matches. This CDR3 region has 16 residues. The germline gives CDR1 SGHRS, CDR2 YFSETQ. This library used approximately 0.4 ug RNA and molecular barcoded adaptors spanning alpha/delta and beta/gamma chains. TCRdb re-called the reads with MiXCR, one entry per CDR3 protein. The repertoire holds about 90,000 distinct CDR3 sequences, approximately 13% seen once, with under 15% in the top ten. Study findings and constraints: The sorted CD138-negative fraction was a mixed bone marrow immune population, not purified T cells.

Sequencing was performed on a population of CD138-negative cells sorted from bone marrow. This sequence was found in a donor at least 40 years old with multiple myeloma. The rearrangement joins TRBV5-1 to TRBJ2-2, with 12 bases fitting TRBD2. The CDR3 DNA reads TGCGCCAGCAGCTACCGGGGACTAGCGGGCACCGGGGAGCTGTTTTTT. It specifies CASSYRGLAGTGELFF.